The T cell receptor beta chain described here comes from a study of cytomegalovirus exposure and HLA in healthy donors. Study findings and constraints: Immune exposure information comprised only CMV serostatus. There were several of the most significant clusters that appeared linked to common viral pathogens in a later analysis.

The PCR was carried out with 60 Vbeta primers and 13 Jbeta primers. Some clones are missing from TCRdb's copy, which holds only in-frame ones; the method was immunoSEQ multiplex PCR. The sample includes under 200,000 clones, over 60% of them seen just once. This CDR3 has 15 amino acids. V was cut by 6 bases and J by 8 bases, with 17 bases left in between. Germline values: CDR1 SNHLY, CDR2 FYNNEI. Details on this clone: The antigen is undetermined.

Samples came from healthy bone marrow donors. The TCR comes from a girl under 18 in good health and CMV-seronegative. The chain links TRBV2 to TRBJ1-6, with D possibly being TRBD1 (5 bases). The specimen sequenced was PBMCs. CDR3 nucleotide sequence: TGTGCCAGCAGGCAGGAGGGGAGTAAGTATTCACCCCTCCACTTT. Residues: CASRQEGSKYSPLHF.